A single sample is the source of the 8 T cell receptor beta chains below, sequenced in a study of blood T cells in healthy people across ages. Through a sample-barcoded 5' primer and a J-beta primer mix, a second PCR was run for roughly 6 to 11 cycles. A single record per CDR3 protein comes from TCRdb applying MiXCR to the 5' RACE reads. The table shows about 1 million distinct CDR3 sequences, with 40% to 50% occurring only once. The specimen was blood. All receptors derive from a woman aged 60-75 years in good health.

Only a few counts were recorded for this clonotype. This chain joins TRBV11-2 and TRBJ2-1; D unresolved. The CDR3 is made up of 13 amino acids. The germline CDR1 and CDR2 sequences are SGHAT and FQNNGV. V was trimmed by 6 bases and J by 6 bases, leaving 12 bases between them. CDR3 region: CASSYLLANEQFF. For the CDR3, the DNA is TGTGCCAGCAGTTACTTACTGGCCAATGAGCAGTTCTTC. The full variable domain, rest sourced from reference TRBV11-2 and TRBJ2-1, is EAGVAQSPRYKIIEKRQSVAFWCNPISGHATLYWYQQILGQGPKLLIQFQNNGVVDDSQLPKDRFSAERLKGVDSTLKIQPAKLEDSAVYLCASSYLLANEQFFGPGTRLTVL.

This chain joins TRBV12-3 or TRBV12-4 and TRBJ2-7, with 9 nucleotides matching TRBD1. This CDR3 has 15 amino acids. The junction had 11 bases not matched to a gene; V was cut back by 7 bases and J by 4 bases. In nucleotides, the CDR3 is TGTGCCAGCACCCCTGGGGGGACAGGGTTGTACGAGCAGTACTTC. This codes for CASTPGGTGLYEQYF.

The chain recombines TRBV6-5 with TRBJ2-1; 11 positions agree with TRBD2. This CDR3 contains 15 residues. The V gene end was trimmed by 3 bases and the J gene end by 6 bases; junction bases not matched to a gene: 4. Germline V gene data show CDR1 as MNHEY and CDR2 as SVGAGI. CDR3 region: CASSYEGLAVNEQFF. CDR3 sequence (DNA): TGTGCCAGCAGTTATGAGGGACTAGCGGTCAATGAGCAGTTCTTC.

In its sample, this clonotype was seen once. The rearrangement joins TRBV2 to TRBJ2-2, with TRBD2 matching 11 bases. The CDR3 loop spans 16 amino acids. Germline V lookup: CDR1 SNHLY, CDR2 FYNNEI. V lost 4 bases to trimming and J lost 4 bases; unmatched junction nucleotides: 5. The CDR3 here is CASSVVAGGSTGELFF. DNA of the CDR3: TGTGCCAGCAGTGTCGTAGCGGGAGGGAGCACCGGGGAGCTGTTTTTT. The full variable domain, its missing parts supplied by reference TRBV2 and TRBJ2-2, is EPEVTQTPSHQVTQMGQEVILRCVPISNHLYFYWYRQILGQKVEFLVSFYNNEISEKSEIFDDQFSVERPDGSNFTLKIRSTKLEDSAMYFCASSVVAGGSTGELFFGEGSRLTVL.

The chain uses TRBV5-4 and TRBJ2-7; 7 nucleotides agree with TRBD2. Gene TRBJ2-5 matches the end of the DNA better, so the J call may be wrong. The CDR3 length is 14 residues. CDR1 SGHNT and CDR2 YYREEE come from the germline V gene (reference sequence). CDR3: CASSLGEGRETQYF. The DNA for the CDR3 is TGTGCCAGCAGCTTGGGGGAGGGCCGGGAGACCCAGTACTTC.

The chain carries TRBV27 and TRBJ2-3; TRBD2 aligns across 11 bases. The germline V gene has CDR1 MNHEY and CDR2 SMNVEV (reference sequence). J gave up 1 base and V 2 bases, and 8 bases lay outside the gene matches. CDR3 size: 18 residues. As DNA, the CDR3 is TGTGCCAGCAGTTTACCCCCTCATAGCGGGAGGGGCACAGATACGCAGTATTTT. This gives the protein CASSLPPHSGRGTDTQYF.

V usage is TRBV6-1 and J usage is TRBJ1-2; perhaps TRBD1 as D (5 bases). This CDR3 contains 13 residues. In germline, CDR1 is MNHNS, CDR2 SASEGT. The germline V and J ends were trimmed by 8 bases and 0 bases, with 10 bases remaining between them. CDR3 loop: CASPTAPNYGYTF. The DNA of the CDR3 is TGTGCCAGCCCGACAGCACCTAACTATGGCTACACCTTC.

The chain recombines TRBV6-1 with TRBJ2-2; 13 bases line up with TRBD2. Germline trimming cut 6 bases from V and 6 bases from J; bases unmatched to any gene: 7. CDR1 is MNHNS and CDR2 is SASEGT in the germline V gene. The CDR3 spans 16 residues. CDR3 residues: CASSGLAGVFSGELFF. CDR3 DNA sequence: TGTGCCAGCAGCGGACTAGCGGGAGTATTTTCCGGGGAGCTGTTTTTT.